The 27 T cell receptor beta chains given below trace back to one sample, sequenced in a study of blood T cell repertoires in COVID-19 (dated by TCRdb to the early 2020s). The receptor library was made with the immunoSEQ multiplex PCR assay. TCRdb carries this immuneACCESS record with in-frame sequences only. Its versions omit some clonotypes, under half of them owing to an unresolved V gene in the studies checked, with the rest unexplained. Within this sample are hundreds of thousands of clones, with 85% to 90% of them counted one time only. The ten largest make up roughly 4.3% of the sample. Sequencing used PBMCs or T cells enriched from blood (not recorded which). Receptors were obtained from a woman younger than 35 with acute COVID-19.

V gene TRBV30 combines with J gene TRBJ1-3; D unclear. Germline-derived CDR1 and CDR2 are GTSNPN and SVGIG (reference sequence). CDR3 length: 14 amino acids. Trimming left V 3 bases short and J 0 bases short, with 9 bases between. The CDR3 nucleotides are TGTGCCTGGAGGGCAGGCAACTCTGGAAACACCATATATTTT. It is translated as CAWRAGNSGNTIYF. Full variable domain (missing parts from reference TRBV30 and TRBJ1-3): SQTIHQWPATLVQPVGSPLSLECTVEGTSNPNLYWYRQAAGRGLQLLFYSVGIGQISSEVPQNLSASRPQDRQFILSSKKLLLSDSGFYLCAWRAGNSGNTIYFGEGSWLTVV.

The chain combines TRBV11-1 with TRBJ1-4; D may be TRBD1 (6 bases). CDR1 is SGHAT, CDR2 FQDESV, per germline (reference sequence). CDR3 length: 15 amino acids. The V gene lost 5 bases and the J gene lost 5 bases, with 15 bases spanning the gap. The CDR3 DNA follows: TGTGCCAGCAGCATTGCCGGGACATGGAATGAAAAACTGTTTTTT. Translation gives CASSIAGTWNEKLFF.

In its sample, this clone was seen once. The chain is built from TRBV7-3 and TRBJ2-1; a possible D gene is TRBD2 (7 bases). With 4 bases removed from V and 10 bases from J, the gap between germline ends came to 20 bases. Looked up from germline, CDR1 is SGHTA and CDR2 is FQGTGA. The CDR3 runs 15 residues. CDR3 protein: CASSSLRGDTREQFF. The CDR3 DNA reads as TGTGCCAGCAGCTCCCTACGGGGGGACACCAGAGAGCAGTTCTTC.

CDR3 residues: CASSSRRDQPQHF. In nucleotides, the CDR3 is TGTGCCAGCAGTTCGAGGCGGGATCAGCCCCAGCATTTT. This sequence joins TRBV2 and TRBJ1-5, with D uncertain. The CDR3 extends over 13 amino acids. Trimming removed 5 bases at V and 5 bases at J, with 10 bases between. The germline V gene encodes CDR1 SNHLY and CDR2 FYNNEI.

The chain has TRBV24-1 and TRBJ2-1; D is undetermined. V shed 3 bases and J shed 13 bases, with 12 bases lying between them. CDR1 is KGHDR and CDR2 is SFDVKD in the germline V gene. CDR3 size: 12 residues. CDR3 coding DNA: TGTGCCACCAGTGATGACCCCCGGGTTCAGTTCTTC. Translation gives CATSDDPRVQFF.

The rearrangement uses TRBV5-6 and TRBJ1-1, with TRBD1 identical over 8 bases. Germline V gene data show CDR1 as SGHDT and CDR2 as YYEEEE. V trimming: 0 bases; J trimming: 6 bases; junction bases outside the gene matches: 7. This CDR3 has 15 amino acids. The CDR3 protein is CASSLVGQAFAEAFF. For the CDR3, the DNA is TGTGCCAGCAGCTTGGTGGGACAGGCCTTCGCTGAAGCTTTCTTT.

The gene calls are TRBV30 and TRBJ1-1; TRBD1 might be the D (6 bases). V lost 0 bases and J lost 4, with 18 bases in between. This CDR3 is built from 16 residues. The germline CDR1 and CDR2 sequences are GTSNPN and SVGIG (reference sequence). The CDR3 DNA sequence: TGTGCCTGGAGTGTACCCCTAATACAGGGTTCCACTGAAGCTTTCTTT. Amino acids: CAWSVPLIQGSTEAFF.

This clone showed up just once. V gene TRBV20-1 combines with J gene TRBJ2-3, with TRBD2 matching 9 bases. Trimming cost V 3 bases and J 6 bases; bases outside gene matches: 19. Germline V lookup: CDR1 DFQATT, CDR2 SNEGSKA (reference sequence). CDR3 length equals 18 residues. The CDR3 protein is CSASAYLFGREGVDTQYF. The CDR3 DNA reads as TGCAGTGCTAGTGCCTATCTCTTCGGGCGGGAGGGCGTGGATACGCAGTATTTT.

The chain joins TRBV18 to TRBJ2-7; a weak D match, TRBD1 (6 bases). With 3 bases removed from V and 5 bases from J, the gap between germline ends came to 11 bases. The CDR3 covers 13 residues. Germline V gene sequence: CDR1 KGHSH, CDR2 LQKENI. DNA for the CDR3: TGTGCCAGCTCACCGAACAGGGCCGACGAGCAGTACTTC. Translated, it gives CASSPNRADEQYF.

V usage is TRBV19 and J usage is TRBJ1-6; possible D gene TRBD1, 6 bases. The CDR3 is made up of 14 amino acids. Germline-derived CDR1 and CDR2 are LNHDA and SQIVND (reference sequence). V lost 8 bases to trimming and J lost 7 bases, with 15 bases between them. Here the CDR3 DNA reads TGTGCCAGTGCGATCATGACAGGCAATTCACCCCTCCACTTT. Residues: CASAIMTGNSPLHF.

This rearrangement joins TRBV12-3 or TRBV12-4 to TRBJ1-5; D not certain. V was clipped by 2 bases and J by 4 bases, with 6 bases between them. CDR3 length equals 13 residues. Here the CDR3 DNA reads TGTGCCAGCAGTTTAAACATGAATCAGCCCCAGCATTTT. It is translated as CASSLNMNQPQHF.

The gene calls are TRBV11-3 and TRBJ2-7, with 8 bases lining up with TRBD1. Germline V gives CDR1 SGHNT, CDR2 YENEEA. The CDR3 consists of 17 residues. J was trimmed by 1 base and V by 1 base; bases with no gene match: 9. DNA for the CDR3: TGTGCCAGCAGCTTAGTGTCGGGGGACAGGCTGTCCTACGAGCAGTACTTC. Its translation is CASSLVSGDRLSYEQYF.

This clone was seen just once. The CDR3 DNA follows: TGTGCCACAGGGGGTGAGGTGAGCACTGAAGCTTTCTTT. It is translated as CATGGEVSTEAFF. V is TRBV10-3 and J is TRBJ1-1, with 7 bases that match TRBD1. After removal of 10 bases from V and 4 bases from J, the junction contained 9 bases not matched to a gene. Germline CDR1 and CDR2: ENHRY and SYGVKD. CDR3 length: 13 amino acids.

The J gene is TRBJ2-7, the V gene TRBV18; possibly TRBD1 for D (6 bases). V lost 3 bases, J lost 6 bases, and 12 bases lay in between. Germline loops: CDR1 KGHSH, CDR2 LQKENI. The CDR3 spans 13 residues. For the CDR3, the DNA is TGTGCCAGCTCACCCCTAACCAGGGGCGAGCAGTACTTC. It codes for CASSPLTRGEQYF.

V and J are TRBV10-3 and TRBJ1-5, with 8 bases matching TRBD1. The junction had 13 bases not matched to a gene; V was cut back by 5 bases and J by 10 bases. CDR1 and CDR2 from the germline V gene are ENHRY and SYGVKD. The CDR3 runs to 15 residues. CDR3 DNA sequence: TGTGCCATCAGTTCGGGACAGGCCTTAGGCGGACCCCAGCATTTT. Protein: CAISSGQALGGPQHF.

The chain recombines TRBV7-3 with TRBJ2-1, with 8 bases aligning to TRBD2. The CDR3 is 18 amino acids. Germline assignment: CDR1 SGHTA and CDR2 FQGTGA. Losses at the gene ends were 1 base for V and 9 bases for J; bases not matched to a gene: 17. For the CDR3, the DNA is TGTGCCAGCAGCTTAATGCTAGCGGGCCTCCATCCGGCCGCTGAGCAGTTCTTC. Residues: CASSLMLAGLHPAAEQFF. Full variable domain (remainder filled in from reference TRBV7-3 and TRBJ2-1): GAGVSQTPSNKVTEKGKYVELRCDPISGHTALYWYRQSLGQGPEFLIYFQGTGAADDSGLPNDRFFAVRPEGSVSTLKIQRTERGDSAVYLCASSLMLAGLHPAAEQFFGPGTRLTVL.

The V call is TRBV5-5, the J call TRBJ1-2, with TRBD1 identical over 7 bases. The length of the CDR3 is 14 residues. V lost 0 bases, J lost 7 bases, and 6 bases stayed unmatched. Germline assignment: CDR1 SGHKS and CDR2 YYEKEE (reference sequence). The CDR3 nucleotides are TGTGCCAGCAGCTTGGGGACGACAGGGTTTGGCTACACCTTC. Translation gives CASSLGTTGFGYTF.

The chain couples TRBV5-1 to TRBJ1-2; 8 bases fit TRBD1. CDR1 and CDR2 from the germline V gene are SGHRS and YFSETQ. There are 15 residues in the CDR3. V lost 3 bases to trimming and J lost 4 bases; unmatched junction nucleotides: 8. The CDR3 spells CASSYGGTGLYGYTF. CDR3 bases: TGCGCCAGCAGCTATGGGGGGACAGGACTCTATGGCTACACCTTC.

This chain uses TRBV9 with TRBJ1-5; a possible D gene is TRBD1 (6 bases). V lost 7 bases to trimming and J lost 1 base, with 27 bases between them. CDR1 and CDR2 from the germline V gene are SGDLS and YYNGEE. CDR3 length: 19 amino acids. The CDR3 loop is CASSPTKPRAGESNQPQHF. CDR3 DNA: TGTGCCAGCTCCCCAACCAAACCGCGGGCAGGGGAGAGCAATCAGCCCCAGCATTTT. Based on the CDR3 plus reference TRBV9 and TRBJ1-5, the full variable domain is DSGVTQTPKHLITATGQRVTLRCSPRSGDLSVYWYQQSLDQGLQFLIQYYNGEERAKGNILERFSAQQFPDLHSELNLSSLELGDSALYFCASSPTKPRAGESNQPQHFGDGTRLSIL.

The genes are TRBV5-1 and TRBJ1-2; perhaps TRBD1 as D (6 bases). Germline V CDR1 and CDR2: SGHRS, YFSETQ. This CDR3 comprises 13 residues. V shed 0 bases and J shed 4 bases, with 7 bases lying between them. As DNA, the CDR3 is TGCGCCAGCAGCTTGGAACAGGGCTATGGCTACACCTTC. This codes for CASSLEQGYGYTF. Looking up the rest from reference TRBV5-1 and TRBJ1-2 gives the full variable domain: KAGVTQTPRYLIKTRGQQVTLSCSPISGHRSVSWYQQTPGQGLQFLFEYFSETQRNKGNFPGRFSGRQFSNSRSEMNVSTLELGDSALYLCASSLEQGYGYTFGSGTRLTVV.

This clone was seen a handful of times. The rearrangement links TRBV14 to TRBJ2-1; 8 bases are shared with TRBD2. The CDR3 sequence is 16 residues long. Germline-derived CDR1 and CDR2 are SGHDN and FVKESK. The J segment lost 3 bases and the V segment lost 2 bases, leaving 6 bases of the junction unmatched. CDR3 bases: TGTGCCAGCAGCCAAAGGGCGGGAGGCCTCTACAATGAGCAGTTCTTC. As protein: CASSQRAGGLYNEQFF.

This clone was seen only a few times. This sample also contains other DNA sequences that code for the same CDR3. V is TRBV5-1 and J is TRBJ1-5; D unresolved. V shed 0 bases and J shed 0 bases, with 7 bases lying between them. The CDR3 loop spans 15 amino acids. Germline V gene data show CDR1 as SGHRS and CDR2 as YFSETQ. CDR3 nucleotide sequence: TGCGCCAGCAGCTTGGTCGGGGATAGCAATCAGCCCCAGCATTTT. Its protein product is CASSLVGDSNQPQHF.

In nucleotides, the CDR3 is TGTGCCAGCAGTTACCAGGGTTGGACTGAAGCTTTCTTT. This codes for CASSYQGWTEAFF. The chain couples TRBV6-5 to TRBJ1-1, with a weak D call TRBD1 (5 bases). The CDR3 has 13 amino acids. Germline V gene data show CDR1 as MNHEY and CDR2 as SVGAGI. V was cut by 2 bases and J by 5 bases, with 9 bases left in between.

This clone was recorded a few times. The V call is TRBV7-8, the J call TRBJ1-2; TRBD1 matches 7 bases. This CDR3 contains 17 residues. In germline, CDR1 is SGHVS, CDR2 FQNEAQ. Trimming at V came to 2 bases and at J to 1 base, leaving 10 bases not matched to a gene. CDR3 protein: CASSLSPPGQINYGYTF. The CDR3 DNA sequence: TGTGCCAGCAGCTTATCCCCCCCGGGACAGATTAACTATGGCTACACCTTC.

The V call is TRBV5-1, the J call TRBJ1-1; weak D call: TRBD1 (6 bases). Germline V CDR1 and CDR2: SGHRS, YFSETQ. CDR3 size: 14 residues. Trimming stripped 0 bases from V and 5 bases from J, with 11 bases between. CDR3 amino acids: CASSLAGRGTEAFF. DNA for the CDR3: TGCGCCAGCAGCTTGGCGGGCAGGGGTACTGAAGCTTTCTTT. The entire variable domain, with the rest obtained from reference TRBV5-1 and TRBJ1-1, is as follows: KAGVTQTPRYLIKTRGQQVTLSCSPISGHRSVSWYQQTPGQGLQFLFEYFSETQRNKGNFPGRFSGRQFSNSRSEMNVSTLELGDSALYLCASSLAGRGTEAFFGQGTRLTVV.

The rearrangement joins TRBV19 to TRBJ2-1, with TRBD1 as a possible D gene (5 bases). Germline CDR1 LNHDA, CDR2 SQIVND (reference sequence). V lost 5 bases, J lost 4 bases, and 9 bases lay in between. CDR3 length: 13 amino acids. CDR3 amino acids: CASSPTVYNEQFF. DNA for the CDR3: TGTGCCAGTAGTCCGACAGTTTACAATGAGCAGTTCTTC.

The rearrangement joins TRBV6-5 to TRBJ1-2, with a tentative D call TRBD1 (6 bases). V was cut by 6 bases and J by 2 bases, with 13 bases left in between. Per the germline V gene, CDR1 is MNHEY and CDR2 is SVGAGI. CDR3 length: 14 residues. Here the CDR3 reads CASRVQGGNYGYTF. In DNA form, the CDR3 reads TGTGCCAGCAGAGTACAGGGCGGCAACTATGGCTACACCTTC.